Listed below are T cell receptor beta chains from one sample, sequenced in a study of neoadjuvant anti-PD-1 for oral cavity cancer. TCRdb keeps only in-frame clones here, not all; method: immunoSEQ multiplex PCR. The data contain around 25,000 clones, 27% of them seen just once; the ten biggest clones take up about 17%. The specimen was tumor tissue, collected after nivolumab (anti-PD-1) treatment. The receptor source for this set is a person between 40 and 79 years old with oral cavity squamous cell carcinoma. The CDR3 runs from the conserved cysteine through the conserved F or W. The D gene is left open where the match is weak. The size field is filled for only some rows; it gives once, few, many or a size class.

clone_size j_call d_call v_call cdr3_aa cdr3_nt
NA TRBJ2-2 NA TRBV11-3 CASSPLAGTDTGELFF TGTGCCAGCAGCCCACTCGCCGGGACGGATACCGGGGAGCTGTTTTTT
NA TRBJ2-3 TRBD2 TRBV15 CATSRNSGSVDTQYF TGTGCCACCAGCAGAAATAGCGGGAGTGTTGATACGCAGTATTTT
NA TRBJ1-2 TRBD1 TRBV6-4 CASRLQGEGAYGYTF TGTGCCAGCAGGCTACAGGGGGAAGGGGCCTATGGCTACACCTTC
NA TRBJ1-2 NA TRBV30 CAWSLQVSGGRYGYTF TGTGCCTGGAGTCTCCAAGTATCGGGGGGAAGGTATGGCTACACCTTC
once TRBJ2-7 NA TRBV19 CASSLGTRTSSYEQYF TGTGCCAGTAGTCTTGGGACACGGACGAGCTCCTACGAGCAGTACTTC
NA TRBJ2-7 TRBD1 TRBV14 CASSQIRGSYEQYF TGTGCCAGCAGCCAAATCAGGGGGTCCTACGAGCAGTACTTC
NA TRBJ2-7 NA TRBV6-6 CASSSGHPSYEQYF TGTGCCAGCAGTTCCGGACATCCTTCCTACGAGCAGTACTTC
NA TRBJ1-4 NA TRBV19 CASSALPGRGDEKLFF TGTGCCAGTAGTGCTCTCCCCGGCAGGGGTGATGAAAAACTGTTTTTT
NA TRBJ2-6 NA TRBV2 CASSEVPEASGANVLTF TGTGCCAGCAGTGAGGTCCCTGAAGCCTCTGGGGCCAACGTCCTGACTTTC
NA TRBJ2-1 NA TRBV28 CASSFGLSSYNEQFF TGTGCCAGCAGTTTCGGGCTAAGCTCCTACAATGAGCAGTTCTTC
NA TRBJ1-1 NA TRBV7-8 CASFRGRTPTEAFF NA
NA TRBJ1-2 NA TRBV27 CASSVTVTVYGYTF TGTGCCAGCAGTGTTACCGTGACAGTCTATGGCTACACCTTC
few TRBJ2-5 NA TRBV11-2 CASSSRPTSMETQYF TGTGCCAGCAGCTCCCGCCCCACTAGCATGGAGACCCAGTACTTC
few TRBJ1-2 NA TRBV11-2 CASSLVGDESYTF TGTGCCAGCAGCTTAGTCGGAGACGAAAGCTACACCTTC
NA TRBJ2-3 NA TRBV5-1 CASSLTGSADTQYF TGCGCCAGCAGCTTAACAGGGAGCGCAGATACGCAGTATTTT
NA TRBJ1-5 NA TRBV7-9 CASSLTNQPQHF TGTGCCAGCAGCTTAACTAATCAGCCCCAGCATTTT
NA TRBJ2-3 TRBD2 TRBV6-1 CASKPSGGTDTQYF TGTGCCAGCAAGCCTAGCGGGGGTACAGATACGCAGTATTTT
few TRBJ1-1 NA TRBV5-1 CASSLDGVWTEAFF TGCGCCAGCAGCTTGGACGGGGTGTGGACTGAAGCTTTCTTT
NA TRBJ2-1 TRBD1 TRBV7-7 CASSLTPGQGYDEQFF TGTGCCAGCAGCTTAACACCGGGACAGGGTTACGATGAGCAGTTCTTC
NA TRBJ1-1 NA TRBV1 CTSSQTSRQPTTRCDKNTEAFF TGCACCAGCAGCCAAACCTCTCGACAGCCAACAACCCGTTGCGACAAAAACACTGAAGCTTTCTTT
many TRBJ1-6 NA TRBV4-1 CASSQASQTFSPLHF TGCGCCAGCAGCCAAGCCAGCCAGACATTTTCACCCCTCCACTTT
NA TRBJ2-2 NA TRBV27 CASSLSHLAALNTGELFF TGTGCCAGCAGTTTATCCCACCTGGCGGCTTTGAACACCGGGGAGCTGTTTTTT
NA TRBJ2-7 TRBD2 TRBV27 CASSLSPSGATYEQYF TGTGCCAGCAGTTTATCTCCTAGCGGGGCCACCTACGAGCAGTACTTC
few TRBJ1-2 TRBD1 TRBV30 CAWSRTGFDYGYTF TGTGCCTGGAGCCGGACAGGGTTTGACTATGGCTACACCTTC
few TRBJ1-2 NA TRBV5-6 CASSIGQYGYTF TGTGCCAGCAGCATAGGACAGTATGGCTACACCTTC
few TRBJ2-5 NA TRBV9 CASSGNFMGETQYF TGTGCCAGCAGCGGAAATTTCATGGGAGAGACCCAGTACTTC
NA TRBJ2-7 TRBD1 TRBV2 CASSEGQGAGYEQYF TGTGCCAGCAGTGAAGGACAGGGGGCGGGCTACGAGCAGTACTTC
once TRBJ1-2 NA TRBV6-5 CASSKTGGNYGYTF TGTGCCAGCAGTAAGACAGGAGGAAACTATGGCTACACCTTC
NA TRBJ2-5 TRBD1 TRBV11-2 CASSKTGEGETQYF TGTGCCAGCAGCAAGACAGGGGAAGGGGAGACCCAGTACTTC
few TRBJ1-1 NA TRBV7-5 CARSLWTETLNTEAFF TGTGCCAGAAGCCTGTGGACAGAGACTTTGAACACTGAAGCTTTCTTT
NA TRBJ2-3 TRBD1 TRBV7-3 CASSAAGTGRTDTQYF TGTGCCAGCAGCGCCGCCGGGACAGGGAGAACAGATACGCAGTATTTT
few TRBJ2-5 NA TRBV7-8 CASSSFREARETQYF TGTGCCAGCAGCTCCTTCAGGGAGGCAAGGGAGACCCAGTACTTC
few TRBJ2-2 NA TRBV5-1 CASSPNNGGELFF TGCGCCAGCAGCCCAAACAATGGAGGGGAGCTGTTTTTT
few TRBJ2-7 TRBD1 TRBV6-1 CASSRPGGPYEQYF TGTGCCAGCAGTAGGCCAGGGGGACCCTACGAGCAGTACTTC
few TRBJ1-5 TRBD1 TRBV18 CASSRDRHQPQHF TGTGCCAGCTCGCGGGACAGGCATCAGCCCCAGCATTTT
NA TRBJ2-3 TRBD2 TRBV5-6 CASSPNRLAESTDTQYF TGTGCCAGCAGCCCAAACCGACTAGCGGAGTCCACAGATACGCAGTATTTT
many TRBJ2-7 NA TRBV7-2 CASSLGSWGSEQYF TGTGCCAGCAGCTTAGGCTCGTGGGGGTCCGAGCAGTACTTC
NA TRBJ1-1 NA TRBV7-3 CASSLGLGNTEAFF TGTGCCAGCAGCCTCGGGCTTGGAAACACTGAAGCTTTCTTT
NA TRBJ1-1 NA TRBV9 CASSLGGSNTEAFF TGTGCCAGCAGCCTCGGGGGTTCGAACACTGAAGCTTTCTTT
NA TRBJ2-5 TRBD2 TRBV7-9 CASSLDLAGATETQYF TGTGCCAGCAGCTTAGATCTAGCGGGCGCAACGGAGACCCAGTACTTC
NA TRBJ2-1 NA TRBV7-8 CASSWTTRTSNEQFF TGTGCCAGCAGCTGGACCACCCGCACCTCCAATGAGCAGTTCTTC
many TRBJ2-7 TRBD1 TRBV7-9 CASSHSGTGGREQYF TGTGCCAGCAGCCACTCCGGGACAGGGGGCCGCGAGCAGTACTTC
NA TRBJ1-4 NA TRBV5-1 CASSLGQGSEKLFF TGCGCCAGCAGCTTGGGCCAGGGGTCGGAAAAACTGTTTTTT
NA TRBJ1-2 NA TRBV30 CAWSPYLGGYTF TGTGCCTGGAGTCCCTACCTGGGAGGCTACACCTTC
few TRBJ1-1 TRBD1 TRBV7-9 CASSVTGMNTEAFF TGTGCCAGCAGCGTGACAGGGATGAACACTGAAGCTTTCTTT
few TRBJ1-1 NA TRBV6-4 CASSSSPGNTEAFF TGTGCCAGCAGTTCATCACCGGGTAACACTGAAGCTTTCTTT
NA TRBJ2-5 NA TRBV5-6 CATNRIQETQYF TGTGCCACCAACCGGATCCAAGAGACCCAGTACTTC
NA TRBJ2-1 NA TRBV19 CASSIGLGKYEQFF TGTGCCAGTAGTATCGGGCTGGGGAAGTATGAGCAGTTCTTC
many TRBJ2-6 NA TRBV6-4 CASSDSKGGAFGANVLTF TGTGCCAGCAGTGACTCGAAAGGCGGGGCTTTTGGGGCCAACGTCCTGACTTTC
NA TRBJ1-2 NA TRBV9 CASSVAAWDYGYTF TGTGCCAGCAGCGTAGCTGCGTGGGACTATGGCTACACCTTC
few TRBJ2-5 NA TRBV11-2 CASSRGLQETQYF TGTGCCAGCAGCCGGGGACTGCAAGAGACCCAGTACTTC
NA TRBJ2-1 TRBD2 TRBV7-9 CASSFSSGGVNEQFF TGTGCCAGCAGCTTTTCAAGCGGGGGGGTCAATGAGCAGTTCTTC
NA TRBJ1-3 NA TRBV16 CASSPKASGNTIYF TGTGCCAGCAGCCCCAAAGCCTCTGGAAACACCATATATTTT
NA TRBJ2-7 TRBD2 TRBV27 CASSSPSSGSRHEQYF TGTGCCAGCAGTTCCCCCTCGAGCGGGAGTCGCCACGAGCAGTACTTC
few TRBJ2-7 NA TRBV7-2 CASSWARSYEQYF TGTGCCAGCAGCTGGGCACGGTCCTACGAGCAGTACTTC